The clone carrying this TCR beta chain was seen more than once but under ten times. Unique molecular identifiers were incorporated when the TCRbeta library was constructed. Each CDR3 protein gets one entry after TCRdb re-called the PCR reads with MiXCR. This table has hundreds of thousands of distinct CDR3 sequences, under 15% appearing once. This sample is drawn from a study of T-cell reconstitution after alpha-beta-depleted transplantation in children. Sequencing was performed on PBMCs, taken before TCRalphabeta/CD19-depleted stem cell transplant. The TCR originated in a girl aged 2-10 years with congenital amegakaryocytic thrombocytopenia, due to receive a stem cell transplant.

CDR3 in amino acids: CASSQEGGSLLKETQYF. CDR3 DNA: TGCGCCAGCAGCCAAGAGGGGGGGTCCCTCCTTAAGGAGACCCAGTACTTC. The V and J genes are TRBV4-1 and TRBJ2-5; 7 nucleotides line up with TRBD2. Germline V gene sequence: CDR1 MGHRA, CDR2 YSYEKL. The ends lost 0 bases at V and 5 bases at J; junction bases unmatched: 12. The CDR3 covers 17 residues.